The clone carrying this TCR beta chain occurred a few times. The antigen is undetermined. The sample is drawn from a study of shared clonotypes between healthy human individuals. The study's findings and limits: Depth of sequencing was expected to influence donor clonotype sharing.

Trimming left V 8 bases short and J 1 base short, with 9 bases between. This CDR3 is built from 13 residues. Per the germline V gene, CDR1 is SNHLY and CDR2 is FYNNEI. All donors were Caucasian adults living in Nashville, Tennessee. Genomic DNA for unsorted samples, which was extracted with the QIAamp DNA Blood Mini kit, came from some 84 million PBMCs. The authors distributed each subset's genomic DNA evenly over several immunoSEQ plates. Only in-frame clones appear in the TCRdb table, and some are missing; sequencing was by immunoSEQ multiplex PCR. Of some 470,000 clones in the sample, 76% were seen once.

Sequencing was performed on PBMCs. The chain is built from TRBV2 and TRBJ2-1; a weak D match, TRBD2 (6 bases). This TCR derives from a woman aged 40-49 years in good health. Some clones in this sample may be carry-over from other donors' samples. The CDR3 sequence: CASERGSYNEQFF. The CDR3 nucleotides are TGTGCCAGCGAACGGGGGTCCTACAATGAGCAGTTCTTC. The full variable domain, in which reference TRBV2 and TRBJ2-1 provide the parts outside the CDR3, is EPEVTQTPSHQVTQMGQEVILRCVPISNHLYFYWYRQILGQKVEFLVSFYNNEISEKSEIFDDQFSVERPDGSNFTLKIRSTKLEDSAMYFCASERGSYNEQFFGPGTRLTVL.